The rows below give T cell receptor beta chains drawn from one sample of a study of blood T cell repertoires in COVID-19. Generated by immunoSEQ multiplex PCR, the TCRdb table keeps only in-frame clones and is missing some. The sample comprises more than 95,000 clones, over 85% of which are singletons, and roughly 15% rests with the top ten. Sequenced sample: peripheral blood. Source of these receptors: an elderly woman in a cohort sampled during active COVID-19. CDR3s include the opening cysteine and the closing phenylalanine or tryptophan. The D gene is left open where the match is weak. Rows give clone size only sometimes, using once, few, many, or a class for an expanded clone.

CDR3nt: TGTGCCAGCAGCCAGCGGGACACCACACTATCCTACGAGCAGTACTTC; CDR3aa: CASSQRDTTLSYEQYF; abundance: .; d_gene: .; v_gene: TRBV13; j_gene: TRBJ2-7
CDR3nt: TGTGCCAGCAGCCCCACGGAGGGACTAGCGGGCGCCAATGAGCAGTTCTTC; CDR3aa: CASSPTEGLAGANEQFF; abundance: .; d_gene: TRBD2; v_gene: TRBV11-3; j_gene: TRBJ2-1
CDR3nt: TGCGCCAGCAGCCCAGGTTCGTTGTACACTGAAGCTTTCTTT; CDR3aa: CASSPGSLYTEAFF; abundance: .; d_gene: .; v_gene: TRBV5-1; j_gene: TRBJ1-1
CDR3nt: TGTGCCAGCAGCTCGAGCGGGACTGTGTTTAATTCACCCCTCCACTTT; CDR3aa: CASSSSGTVFNSPLHF; abundance: once; d_gene: .; v_gene: TRBV5-4; j_gene: TRBJ1-6
CDR3nt: TGTGCCAGCAGTGACAGATATGGCTACACCTTC; CDR3aa: CASSDRYGYTF; abundance: .; d_gene: .; v_gene: TRBV2; j_gene: TRBJ1-2
CDR3nt: TGTGCCAGCAGTTTAAGGGAACCCCACCAGGGGGAAGCTTTCTTT; CDR3aa: CASSLREPHQGEAFF; abundance: .; d_gene: .; v_gene: TRBV2; j_gene: TRBJ1-1
CDR3nt: TGCGCCAGCAGCTTGTCGACAGGGGCGAACACTGAAGCTTTCTTT; CDR3aa: CASSLSTGANTEAFF; abundance: .; d_gene: TRBD1; v_gene: TRBV5-1; j_gene: TRBJ1-1
CDR3nt: TGTGCCAGCAGCCAAGTAGGGACAGGAGCGAACACCGGGGAGCTGTTTTTT; CDR3aa: CASSQVGTGANTGELFF; abundance: .; d_gene: TRBD1; v_gene: TRBV3-1/TRBV3-2; j_gene: TRBJ2-2
CDR3nt: TGTGCCAGCTCACCCCCAAGCACAGATACGCAGTATTTT; CDR3aa: CASSPPSTDTQYF; abundance: .; d_gene: .; v_gene: TRBV18; j_gene: TRBJ2-3
CDR3nt: TGTGCCAGCACCCCCCTAGAGAACACCGGGGAGCTGTTTTTT; CDR3aa: CASTPLENTGELFF; abundance: .; d_gene: .; v_gene: TRBV3-1/TRBV3-2; j_gene: TRBJ2-2
CDR3nt: TGTGCCAGCAGCCCCGGGACAGCCTCTGGGGCCAACGTCCTGACTTTC; CDR3aa: CASSPGTASGANVLTF; abundance: .; d_gene: TRBD1; v_gene: TRBV6-2/TRBV6-3; j_gene: TRBJ2-6
CDR3nt: TGTGCCAGCAGTGAACGTAGCGGGGGGGTATACAATGAGCAGTTCTTC; CDR3aa: CASSERSGGVYNEQFF; abundance: .; d_gene: TRBD2; v_gene: TRBV2; j_gene: TRBJ2-1
CDR3nt: TGTGCTAGCAGCTCGGACAGGGGCCCCACCGGGGAGCTGTTTTTT; CDR3aa: CASSSDRGPTGELFF; abundance: .; d_gene: TRBD1; v_gene: TRBV7-7; j_gene: TRBJ2-2
CDR3nt: TGTGCCAGCAGCTTAGGGGGCGTAGGTCAGGGGAAGCGCTACACCTTC; CDR3aa: CASSLGGVGQGKRYTF; abundance: .; d_gene: .; v_gene: TRBV7-6; j_gene: TRBJ1-2
CDR3nt: TGTGCCAGCAGCCAGATAAATGAGCAGTTCTTC; CDR3aa: CASSQINEQFF; abundance: .; d_gene: .; v_gene: TRBV12-3/TRBV12-4; j_gene: TRBJ2-1
CDR3nt: TGTGCCTGGAGGGAAGGGGGGGCAGCTTATGGCTACACCTTC; CDR3aa: CAWREGGAAYGYTF; abundance: .; d_gene: .; v_gene: TRBV30; j_gene: TRBJ1-2
CDR3nt: TGTGCCAGCAGTCCCCAGGGCGTGAACACTGAAGCTTTCTTT; CDR3aa: CASSPQGVNTEAFF; abundance: .; d_gene: .; v_gene: TRBV6-5; j_gene: TRBJ1-1
CDR3nt: TGTGCCAGCAGCTTAGTTACAGGTTCCTACAATGAGCAGTTCTTC; CDR3aa: CASSLVTGSYNEQFF; abundance: .; d_gene: .; v_gene: TRBV11-2; j_gene: TRBJ2-1
CDR3nt: TGTGCCAGCAGCCAATCCCCTCGGGACACTGAAGCTTTCTTT; CDR3aa: CASSQSPRDTEAFF; abundance: .; d_gene: .; v_gene: TRBV16; j_gene: TRBJ1-1
CDR3nt: TGTGCCTGGAGTGTACTTCTGAGCAATCAGCCCCAGCATTTT; CDR3aa: CAWSVLLSNQPQHF; abundance: .; d_gene: .; v_gene: TRBV30; j_gene: TRBJ1-5
CDR3nt: TGTGCCAGCAGCTTATCGGAGGTCCTAGGGTACAATGAGCAGTTCTTC; CDR3aa: CASSLSEVLGYNEQFF; abundance: .; d_gene: .; v_gene: TRBV7-2; j_gene: TRBJ2-1
CDR3nt: TGTGCCAGCAGTTTACGGGGGGTCGCGAACACTGAAGCTTTCTTT; CDR3aa: CASSLRGVANTEAFF; abundance: .; d_gene: .; v_gene: TRBV28; j_gene: TRBJ1-1
CDR3nt: TGTGCCAGCAGTCCCCGCCCGGACAGCCTCTCCTACAATGAGCAGTTCTTC; CDR3aa: CASSPRPDSLSYNEQFF; abundance: .; d_gene: .; v_gene: TRBV6-4; j_gene: TRBJ2-1
CDR3nt: TGTGCCAGTAGTATAGGAGCCAATTCACCCCTCCACTTT; CDR3aa: CASSIGANSPLHF; abundance: once; d_gene: .; v_gene: TRBV19; j_gene: TRBJ1-6
CDR3nt: TGTGCCAGTAGAATCCCGGACAGGGTTAATCAGCCCCAGCATTTT; CDR3aa: CASRIPDRVNQPQHF; abundance: .; d_gene: TRBD1; v_gene: TRBV19; j_gene: TRBJ1-5
CDR3nt: TGTGCCAGCAGCTTATTCCAGGTGCATACGTATGGCTACACCTTC; CDR3aa: CASSLFQVHTYGYTF; abundance: .; d_gene: .; v_gene: TRBV7-9; j_gene: TRBJ1-2
CDR3nt: TGTGCCAGCTCTCCTCGGGAGGATACGCAGTATTTT; CDR3aa: CASSPREDTQYF; abundance: .; d_gene: .; v_gene: TRBV18; j_gene: TRBJ2-3
CDR3nt: TGTGCCAGCAGCTTGGTGGGCGGGGTCGGGGGCTACGAGCAGTACTTC; CDR3aa: CASSLVGGVGGYEQYF; abundance: .; d_gene: .; v_gene: TRBV11-2; j_gene: TRBJ2-7
CDR3nt: TGTGCCAGCAGCCAAGAGGGGCGCACTGAAGCTTTCTTT; CDR3aa: CASSQEGRTEAFF; abundance: .; d_gene: .; v_gene: TRBV3-1/TRBV3-2; j_gene: TRBJ1-1
CDR3nt: TGCAGCGTTGAAGATGGAGAGTGGACCGGGGAGCTGTTTTTT; CDR3aa: CSVEDGEWTGELFF; abundance: .; d_gene: .; v_gene: TRBV29-1; j_gene: TRBJ2-2
CDR3nt: TGTGCCAGCAGCTCCAGCGGGAGTGGCTACGAGCAGTACTTC; CDR3aa: CASSSSGSGYEQYF; abundance: .; d_gene: TRBD2; v_gene: TRBV7-9; j_gene: TRBJ2-7
CDR3nt: TGTGCCAGCAGCGTAGGGGGCGGTAGCTCCTACAATGAGCAGTTCTTC; CDR3aa: CASSVGGGSSYNEQFF; abundance: .; d_gene: .; v_gene: TRBV9; j_gene: TRBJ2-1
CDR3nt: TGTGCCAGCAGCTTGGGGCTCAATCAGCCCCAGCATTTT; CDR3aa: CASSLGLNQPQHF; abundance: few; d_gene: .; v_gene: TRBV5-4; j_gene: TRBJ1-5
CDR3nt: TGTGCCATCAGTGAGTCTGCGAACACAGATACGCAGTATTTT; CDR3aa: CAISESANTDTQYF; abundance: few; d_gene: .; v_gene: TRBV10-3; j_gene: TRBJ2-3
CDR3nt: TGCAGTGCCGCAGGATCCTACGAGCAGTACTTC; CDR3aa: CSAAGSYEQYF; abundance: .; d_gene: .; v_gene: TRBV20-1; j_gene: TRBJ2-7